This entry lists 3 T cell receptor beta chains sequenced from one sample in a study of cytomegalovirus exposure and HLA in healthy donors. Both 60 Vbeta primers and 13 Jbeta primers went into the PCR. Generated by immunoSEQ multiplex PCR, the TCRdb table keeps only in-frame clones and is missing some. There are some 75,000 clones in the sample, with about 0.82% held by the top ten. Sequencing was performed on PBMCs. These receptors were taken from a boy aged 5-17 years in good health and CMV-seronegative.

The V and J genes are TRBV7-9 and TRBJ1-5, with TRBD1 identical over 7 bases. The CDR3 is made up of 17 amino acids. V gave up 1 base and J gave up 0 bases; unmatched junction bases: 6. CDR1 SEHNR and CDR2 FQNEAQ come from the germline V gene (reference sequence). CDR3 in amino acids: CASSLVGTAYSNQPQHF. The CDR3 region has the DNA TGTGCCAGCAGCTTAGTCGGGACAGCTTATAGCAATCAGCCCCAGCATTTT.

The chain links TRBV7-2 to TRBJ1-2; 7 bases are a match to TRBD1. Germline CDR1 SGHTA, CDR2 FQGNSA. This CDR3 is 14 amino acids long. Trimming cost V 5 bases and J 4 bases; bases outside gene matches: 7. The CDR3 region has the DNA TGTGCCAGCAGCCAATCGACAGGGATCTATGGCTACACCTTC. Translated: CASSQSTGIYGYTF. The full variable domain, with the rest looked up from reference TRBV7-2 and TRBJ1-2, is GAGVSQSPSNKVTEKGKDVELRCDPISGHTALYWYRQSLGQGLEFLIYFQGNSAPDKSGLPSDRFSAERTGGSVSTLTIQRTQQEDSAVYLCASSQSTGIYGYTFGSGTRLTVV.

This chain connects TRBV29-1 to TRBJ1-2; 7 nucleotides align to TRBD1. The germline V gene has CDR1 SQVTM and CDR2 ANQGSEA. The CDR3 contains 11 residues. V trimming: 6 bases; J trimming: 7 bases; junction bases outside the gene matches: 5. CDR3 in amino acids: CSVTTGTGYTF. The DNA for the CDR3 is TGCAGCGTGACGACAGGGACTGGCTACACCTTC.